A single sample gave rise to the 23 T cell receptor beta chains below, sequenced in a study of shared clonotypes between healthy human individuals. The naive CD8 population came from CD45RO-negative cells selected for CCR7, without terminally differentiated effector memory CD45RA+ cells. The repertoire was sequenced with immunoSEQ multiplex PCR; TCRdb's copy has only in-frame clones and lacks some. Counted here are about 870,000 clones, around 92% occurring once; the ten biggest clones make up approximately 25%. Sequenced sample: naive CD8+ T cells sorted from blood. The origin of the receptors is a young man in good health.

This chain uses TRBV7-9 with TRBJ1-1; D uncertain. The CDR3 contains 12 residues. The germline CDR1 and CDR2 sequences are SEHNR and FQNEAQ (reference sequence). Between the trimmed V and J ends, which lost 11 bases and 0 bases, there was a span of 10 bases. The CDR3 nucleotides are TGTGCCGTAACCTCCCTGAACACTGAAGCTTTCTTT. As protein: CAVTSLNTEAFF.

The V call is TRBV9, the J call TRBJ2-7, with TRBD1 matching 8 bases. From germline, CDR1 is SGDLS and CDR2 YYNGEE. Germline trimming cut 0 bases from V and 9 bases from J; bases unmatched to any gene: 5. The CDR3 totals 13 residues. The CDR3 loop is CASSVGQGTGQYF. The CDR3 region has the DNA TGTGCCAGCAGCGTAGGACAGGGGACCGGGCAGTACTTC.

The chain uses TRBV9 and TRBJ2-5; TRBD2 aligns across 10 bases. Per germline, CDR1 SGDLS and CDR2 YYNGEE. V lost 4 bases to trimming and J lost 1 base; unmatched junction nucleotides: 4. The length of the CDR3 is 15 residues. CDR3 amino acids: CASSISGRVQETQYF. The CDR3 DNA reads TGTGCCAGCAGCATAAGCGGGAGGGTCCAAGAGACCCAGTACTTC.

The chain's CDR3 is CASSLLDNEQFF. In DNA form, the CDR3 reads TGTGCCAGCAGCTTGCTAGATAATGAGCAGTTCTTC. The chain has TRBV5-5 and TRBJ2-1; D is unresolved. This CDR3 has 12 residues. The germline V gene encodes CDR1 SGHKS and CDR2 YYEKEE (reference sequence). V gave up 1 base and J gave up 7 bases, with 6 bases separating them.

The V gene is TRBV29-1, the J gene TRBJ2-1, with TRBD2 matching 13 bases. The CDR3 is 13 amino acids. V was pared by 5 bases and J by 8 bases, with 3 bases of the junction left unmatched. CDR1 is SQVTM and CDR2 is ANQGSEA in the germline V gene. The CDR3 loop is CSVRTSGRYEQFF. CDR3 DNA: TGCAGCGTTAGGACTAGCGGGAGATATGAGCAGTTCTTC.

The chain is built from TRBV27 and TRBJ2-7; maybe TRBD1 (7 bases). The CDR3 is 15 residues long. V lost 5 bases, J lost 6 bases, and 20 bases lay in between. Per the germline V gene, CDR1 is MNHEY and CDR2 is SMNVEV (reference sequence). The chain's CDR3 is CASSPTTGRRTEQYF. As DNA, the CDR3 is TGTGCCAGCAGTCCAACGACAGGGAGGCGGACCGAGCAGTACTTC.

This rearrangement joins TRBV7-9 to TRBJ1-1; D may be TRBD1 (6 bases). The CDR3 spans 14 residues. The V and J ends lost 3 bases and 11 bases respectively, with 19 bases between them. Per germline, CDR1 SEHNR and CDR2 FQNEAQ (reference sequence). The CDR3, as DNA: TGTGCCAGCAGCTTTGTGGGCACCTCGGGGGGCGCTTTCTTT. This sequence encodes CASSFVGTSGGAFF.

The chain's CDR3 is CASSPWPSGSYYEQYF. The CDR3, as DNA: TGTGCCAGCAGCCCCTGGCCTAGCGGGAGCTACTACGAGCAGTACTTC. The rearrangement links TRBV13 to TRBJ2-7; TRBD2 aligns across 10 bases. The CDR3 consists of 16 residues. In germline, CDR1 is PRHDT, CDR2 FYEKMQ (reference sequence). The V gene end was trimmed by 5 bases and the J gene end by 3 bases; junction bases not matched to a gene: 10.

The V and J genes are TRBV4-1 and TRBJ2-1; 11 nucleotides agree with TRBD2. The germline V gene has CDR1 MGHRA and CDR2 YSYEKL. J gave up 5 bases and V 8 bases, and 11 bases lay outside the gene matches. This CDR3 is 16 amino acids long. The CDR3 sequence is CASGSGGTSGDNEQFF. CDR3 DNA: TGCGCCAGCGGTTCAGGAGGGACTAGCGGAGACAATGAGCAGTTCTTC.

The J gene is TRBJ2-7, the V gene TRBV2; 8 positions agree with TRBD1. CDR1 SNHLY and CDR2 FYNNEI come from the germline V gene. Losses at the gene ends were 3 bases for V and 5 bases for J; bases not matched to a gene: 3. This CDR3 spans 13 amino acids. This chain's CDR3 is CASSDAGGDEQYF. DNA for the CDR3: TGTGCCAGCAGTGATGCAGGGGGCGACGAGCAGTACTTC. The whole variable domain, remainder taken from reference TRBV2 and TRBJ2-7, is EPEVTQTPSHQVTQMGQEVILRCVPISNHLYFYWYRQILGQKVEFLVSFYNNEISEKSEIFDDQFSVERPDGSNFTLKIRSTKLEDSAMYFCASSDAGGDEQYFGPGTRLTVT.

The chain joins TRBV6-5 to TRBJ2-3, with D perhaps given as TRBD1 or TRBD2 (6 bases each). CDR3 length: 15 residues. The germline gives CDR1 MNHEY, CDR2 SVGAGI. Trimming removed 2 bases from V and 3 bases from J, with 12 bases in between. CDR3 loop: CASSYMGGETDTQYF. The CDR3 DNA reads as TGTGCCAGCAGTTACATGGGGGGCGAGACAGATACGCAGTATTTT.

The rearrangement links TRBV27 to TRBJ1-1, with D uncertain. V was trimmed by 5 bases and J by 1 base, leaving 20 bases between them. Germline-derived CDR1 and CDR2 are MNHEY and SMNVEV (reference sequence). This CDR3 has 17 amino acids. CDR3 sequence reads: CASSQRGSVQWNTEAFF. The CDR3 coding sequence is TGTGCCAGCAGTCAAAGAGGGTCGGTACAGTGGAACACTGAAGCTTTCTTT.

This CDR3 reads CASSGNRWGTDTQYF. CDR3 bases: TGCGCCAGCAGCGGAAACAGGTGGGGCACAGATACGCAGTATTTT. The rearrangement links TRBV4-1 to TRBJ2-3, with D perhaps matching TRBD1 (5 bases). V lost 5 bases, J lost 1 base, and 13 bases lay in between. The CDR3 runs 15 residues. The germline gives CDR1 MGHRA, CDR2 YSYEKL.

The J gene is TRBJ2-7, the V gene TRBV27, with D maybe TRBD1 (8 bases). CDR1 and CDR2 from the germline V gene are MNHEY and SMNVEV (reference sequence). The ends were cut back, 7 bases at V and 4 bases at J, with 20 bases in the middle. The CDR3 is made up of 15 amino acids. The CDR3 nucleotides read TGTGCCAGCAAGGGAGGGACAGGAGGGAATTACGAGCAGTACTTC. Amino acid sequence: CASKGGTGGNYEQYF.

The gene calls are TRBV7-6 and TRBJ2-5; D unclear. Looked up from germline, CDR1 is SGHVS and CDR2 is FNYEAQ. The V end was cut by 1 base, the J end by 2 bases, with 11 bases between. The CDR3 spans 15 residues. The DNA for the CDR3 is TGTGCCAGCAGCTTAGGTGACGCCACGCAAGAGACCCAGTACTTC. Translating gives CASSLGDATQETQYF.

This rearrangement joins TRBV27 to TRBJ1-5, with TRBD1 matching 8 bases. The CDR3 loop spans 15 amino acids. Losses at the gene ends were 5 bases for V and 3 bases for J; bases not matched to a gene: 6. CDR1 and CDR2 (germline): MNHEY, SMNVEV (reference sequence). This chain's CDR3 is CASSLNRGINQPQHF. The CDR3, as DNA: TGTGCCAGCAGTCTCAACAGGGGGATCAATCAGCCCCAGCATTTT.

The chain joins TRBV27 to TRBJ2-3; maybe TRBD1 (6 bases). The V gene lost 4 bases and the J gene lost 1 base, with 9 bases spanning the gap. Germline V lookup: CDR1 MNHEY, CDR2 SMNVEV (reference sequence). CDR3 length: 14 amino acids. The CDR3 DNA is TGTGCCAGCAGTTCAGGGGTTCGCACAGATACGCAGTATTTT. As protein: CASSSGVRTDTQYF.

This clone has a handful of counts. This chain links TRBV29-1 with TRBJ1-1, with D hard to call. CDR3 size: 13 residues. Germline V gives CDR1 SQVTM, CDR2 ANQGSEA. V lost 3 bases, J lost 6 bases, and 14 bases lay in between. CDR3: CSVEGGKVSEAFF. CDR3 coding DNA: TGCAGCGTTGAGGGAGGGAAAGTGTCTGAAGCTTTCTTT.

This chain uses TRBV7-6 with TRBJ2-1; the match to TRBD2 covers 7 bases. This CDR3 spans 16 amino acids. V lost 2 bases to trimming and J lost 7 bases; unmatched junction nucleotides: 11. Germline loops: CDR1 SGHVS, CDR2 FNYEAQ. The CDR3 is CASSLTLGTNRNEQFF. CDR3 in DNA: TGTGCCAGCAGCTTAACCTTAGGGACTAATCGGAATGAGCAGTTCTTC.

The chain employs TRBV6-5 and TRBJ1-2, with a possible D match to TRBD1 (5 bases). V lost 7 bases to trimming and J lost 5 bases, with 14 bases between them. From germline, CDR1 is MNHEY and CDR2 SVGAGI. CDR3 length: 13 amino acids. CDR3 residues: CASTGGRIYGYTF. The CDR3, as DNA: TGTGCCAGCACGGGGGGAAGGATATATGGCTACACCTTC.

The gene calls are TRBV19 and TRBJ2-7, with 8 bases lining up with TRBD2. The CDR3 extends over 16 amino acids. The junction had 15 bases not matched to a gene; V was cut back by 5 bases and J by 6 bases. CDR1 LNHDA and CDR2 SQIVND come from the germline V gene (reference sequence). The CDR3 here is CASSPAMRSGRLEQYF. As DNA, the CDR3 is TGTGCCAGTAGTCCCGCGATGAGAAGCGGGAGACTCGAGCAGTACTTC.

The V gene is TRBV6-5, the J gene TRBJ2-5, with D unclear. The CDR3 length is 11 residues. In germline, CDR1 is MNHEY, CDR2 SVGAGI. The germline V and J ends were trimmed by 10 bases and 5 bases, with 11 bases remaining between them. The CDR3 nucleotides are TGTGCCACCCTTCTTGGGGAGACCCAGTACTTC. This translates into CATLLGETQYF.

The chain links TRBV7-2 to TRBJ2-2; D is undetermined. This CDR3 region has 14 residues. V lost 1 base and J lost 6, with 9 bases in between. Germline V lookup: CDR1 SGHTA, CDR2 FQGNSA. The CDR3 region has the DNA TGTGCCAGCAGCTTAGATGCCGGAGCCGGGGAGCTGTTTTTT. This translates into CASSLDAGAGELFF.